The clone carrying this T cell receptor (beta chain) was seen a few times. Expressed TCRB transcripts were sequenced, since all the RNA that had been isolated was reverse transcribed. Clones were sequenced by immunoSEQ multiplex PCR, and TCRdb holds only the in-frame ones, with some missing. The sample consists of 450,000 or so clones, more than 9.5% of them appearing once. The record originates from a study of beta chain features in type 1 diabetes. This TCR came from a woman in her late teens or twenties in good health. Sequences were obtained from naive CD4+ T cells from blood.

CDR3 protein: CASSDGEQFF. The CDR3 nucleotides read TGTGCCAGCAGTGACGGTGAGCAGTTCTTC. The genes are TRBV2 and TRBJ2-1; unclear D gene. The V end was cut by 3 bases, the J end by 9 bases, with 3 bases between. The CDR3 runs 10 residues. The V gene's germline CDR1 is SNHLY and CDR2 FYNNEI.